This T cell receptor (beta chain) derives from a study of cytomegalovirus exposure and HLA in healthy donors. Whole-study findings and limits: Presence/absence analyses treated sequencing depth as roughly uniform across donors. Reports indicated that the classifier achieved high specificity and sensitivity in diagnosing cytomegalovirus status. Some highly shared sequence variants likely arose as a pipeline artifact.

The CDR3 is 13 amino acids. V was trimmed by 7 bases and J by 11 bases, leaving 15 bases between them. Germline V gene lookup returns CDR1 MNHEY and CDR2 SMNVEV (reference sequence). PCR was performed using 60 Vbeta and 13 Jbeta primers. Authors' data handling: Among the unique TCR beta chains that a later analysis counted, about 85 million in all, roughly 9.9 million were shared. Only in-frame clones appear in the TCRdb table, and some are missing; sequencing was by immunoSEQ multiplex PCR. The V and J calls and clone size come from that table; D and trimming were worked out from the DNA. The repertoire holds 150,000 or so clones, with roughly 73% as singletons. Of note for this clone: Its specificity is unknown.

Sequencing used PBMCs. This sequence originates from a young woman in good health and CMV-seronegative. V usage is TRBV27 and J usage is TRBJ1-6; D is perhaps TRBD1 (6 bases). The CDR3 coding sequence is TGTGCCAGCACCTACTCAAAGGGGGCACCCCTCCACTTT. Amino acid sequence: CASTYSKGAPLHF.